Listed below are T cell receptor beta chains from one sample, sequenced in a study of CXCR3-negative and CXCR3-positive naive CD8 T cells. TCRdb derives one entry per CDR3 protein from the 5' RACE reads, leaving out DNA. The sample data list approximately 90,000 distinct CDR3 sequences. What was sequenced was naive CXCR3+ CD8+ T cells from blood. The receptors were gathered from a human donor in good health. Some clones in this sample may be carry-over from other donors' samples. Both conserved end residues are part of each CDR3.

TRBJ2-1 | TRBV11-3 | CASSLDAGTFSNEQFF
TRBJ2-3 | TRBV4-3 | CASSQDTGDTQYF
TRBJ2-7 | TRBV6-2/TRBV6-3 | CASSYPEGATYEQYF
TRBJ2-5 | TRBV14 | CASSQVKETQYF
TRBJ2-5 | TRBV4-1 | CASSPGETQYF
TRBJ2-3 | TRBV7-8 | CASSLGGGRGTDTQYF
TRBJ1-1 | TRBV2 | CASSERGVSEAFF
TRBJ2-2 | TRBV28 | CASSLRFWAGSNTGELFF
TRBJ1-6 | TRBV4-3 | CASSQDRNRPNSPLHF
TRBJ2-7 | TRBV6-5 | CASSISRGDRGIYEQYF
TRBJ2-7 | TRBV29-1 | CSVVGGGRDIYEQYF
TRBJ1-3 | TRBV6-1 | CASSEVGGGGNTIYF
TRBJ1-4 | TRBV4-3 | CASSQGGGAAEKLFF
TRBJ2-1 | TRBV27 | CASSPLAGADNEQFF
TRBJ2-7 | TRBV11-2 | CSSSQGPSYEQYF
TRBJ1-1 | TRBV28 | CASSLWSDLHTEAFF
TRBJ2-1 | TRBV19 | CASSIDVGADEQFF
TRBJ1-1 | TRBV12-3/TRBV12-4 | CASSLGDIEAFF
TRBJ2-5 | TRBV20-1 | CSASAWQKNLGETQYF
TRBJ1-3 | TRBV20-1 | CSATAGLTGNTIYF
TRBJ2-7 | TRBV28 | CASSLPTDMGPYEQYF
TRBJ2-7 | TRBV20-1 | CSARDLREALIYEQYF
TRBJ2-7 | TRBV15 | CATSRATGAGEQSF
TRBJ2-7 | TRBV29-1 | CSVGQGNSYEQYF
TRBJ1-1 | TRBV5-1 | CASSRTGITEAFF
TRBJ2-7 | TRBV13 | CASSKEKGATYEQYF
TRBJ2-1 | TRBV20-1 | CSAITTNSGSGDEQFF
TRBJ2-2 | TRBV5-1 | CASSFESGELFF
TRBJ2-2 | TRBV24-1 | CATSDWDVDTGELFF
TRBJ2-1 | TRBV9 | CASSVGLAGDEQFF
TRBJ2-1 | TRBV27 | CASSYKSGHNEQFF
TRBJ1-1 | TRBV5-1 | CASSLGMGAGTEAFF
TRBJ2-3 | TRBV12-3/TRBV12-4 | CASSSDQFMQYF
TRBJ2-7 | TRBV11-2 | CASSPGGQKGREQYF
TRBJ2-1 | TRBV9 | CASSPRTDEQFF
TRBJ1-2 | TRBV5-6 | CASSPEPGQTIYGYTF
TRBJ2-1 | TRBV25-1 | CASSVEADFYNEQFF
TRBJ2-5 | TRBV14 | CASSQMTSGGLPQETQYF
TRBJ1-2 | TRBV29-1 | CSATGDYGYTF
TRBJ2-7 | TRBV14 | CASSQGFGLANLMSYEQYF
TRBJ1-2 | TRBV29-1 | CSVERGHYGYTF
TRBJ2-1 | TRBV7-6 | CASSPPHGSDEQFF
TRBJ1-3 | TRBV6-5 | CASSYASLGSGNTIYF